This TCR beta chain is from a study of CD8 T cells in Susac syndrome. The V end was cut by 2 bases, the J end by 9 bases, with 22 bases between. Germline V gene sequence: CDR1 SGHVS, CDR2 FQNEAQ. The CDR3 consists of 16 residues. After extraction with the RNeasy kit, roughly 0.5 to 1 ug of the RNA was reverse transcribed using random hexamers. TCRdb itself ran the immunoSEQ multiplex PCR reads through MiXCR, one entry per CDR3 protein. Counted here are 100,000 to 150,000 distinct CDR3 sequences, 90% to 95% occurring once; the ten biggest clones make up over 0.065%. The source of this sequence is a human donor in good health. This sequence joins TRBV7-8 and TRBJ2-5; a possible D gene is TRBD1 (6 bases). The specimen sequenced was CD4+ T cells from PBMCs. CDR3 bases: TGTGCCAGCAGCTTATATCAGGATTGGGCTGCAGGGGCCCAGTACTTC. It is translated as CASSLYQDWAAGAQYF.